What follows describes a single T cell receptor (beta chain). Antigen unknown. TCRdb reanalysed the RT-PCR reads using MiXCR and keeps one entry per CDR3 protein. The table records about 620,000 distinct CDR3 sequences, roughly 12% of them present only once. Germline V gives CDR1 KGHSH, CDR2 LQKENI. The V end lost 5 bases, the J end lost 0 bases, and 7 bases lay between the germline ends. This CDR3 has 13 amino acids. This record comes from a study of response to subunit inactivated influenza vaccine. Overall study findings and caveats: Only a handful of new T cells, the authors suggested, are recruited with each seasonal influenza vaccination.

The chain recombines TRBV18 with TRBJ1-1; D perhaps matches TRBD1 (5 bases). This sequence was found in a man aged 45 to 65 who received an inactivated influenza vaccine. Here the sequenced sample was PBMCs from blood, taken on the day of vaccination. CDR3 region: CASSETVNTEAFF. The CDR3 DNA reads TGTGCCAGCTCAGAGACAGTGAACACTGAAGCTTTCTTT.